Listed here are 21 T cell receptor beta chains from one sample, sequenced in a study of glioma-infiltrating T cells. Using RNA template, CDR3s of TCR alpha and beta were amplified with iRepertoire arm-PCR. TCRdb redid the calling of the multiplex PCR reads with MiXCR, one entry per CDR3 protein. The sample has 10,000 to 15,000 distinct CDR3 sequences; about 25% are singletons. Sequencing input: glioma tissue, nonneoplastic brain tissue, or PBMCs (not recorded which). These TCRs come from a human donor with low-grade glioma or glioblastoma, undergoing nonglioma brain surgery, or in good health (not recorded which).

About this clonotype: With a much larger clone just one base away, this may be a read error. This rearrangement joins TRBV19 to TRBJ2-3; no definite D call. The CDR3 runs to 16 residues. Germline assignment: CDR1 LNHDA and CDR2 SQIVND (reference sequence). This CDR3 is CASSIGVLGFTYTQYF. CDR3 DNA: TGTGCCAGTAGTATAGGGGTGCTGGGTTTCACATATACGCAGTATTTT.

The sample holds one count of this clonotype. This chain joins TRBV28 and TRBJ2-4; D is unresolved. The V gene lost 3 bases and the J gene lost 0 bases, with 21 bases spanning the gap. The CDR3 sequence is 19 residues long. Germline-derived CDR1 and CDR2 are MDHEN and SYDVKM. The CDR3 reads CASSFPIRRQGIAKNIQYF. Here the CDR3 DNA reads TGTGCCAGCAGTTTTCCCATCCGACGGCAAGGGATAGCCAAAAACATTCAGTACTTC.

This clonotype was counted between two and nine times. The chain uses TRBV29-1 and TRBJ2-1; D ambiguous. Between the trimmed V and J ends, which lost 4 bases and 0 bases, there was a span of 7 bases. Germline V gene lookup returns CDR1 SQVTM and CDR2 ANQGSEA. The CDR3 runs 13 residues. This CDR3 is CSVGSNSYNEQFF. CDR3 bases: TGCAGCGTTGGTTCGAACTCCTACAATGAGCAGTTCTTC.

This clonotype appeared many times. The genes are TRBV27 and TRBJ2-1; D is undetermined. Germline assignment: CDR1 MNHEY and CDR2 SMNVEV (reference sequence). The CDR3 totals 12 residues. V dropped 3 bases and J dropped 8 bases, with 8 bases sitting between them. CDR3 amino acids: CASSFSSHEQFF. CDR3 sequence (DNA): TGTGCCAGCAGTTTCTCATCGCATGAGCAGTTCTTC.

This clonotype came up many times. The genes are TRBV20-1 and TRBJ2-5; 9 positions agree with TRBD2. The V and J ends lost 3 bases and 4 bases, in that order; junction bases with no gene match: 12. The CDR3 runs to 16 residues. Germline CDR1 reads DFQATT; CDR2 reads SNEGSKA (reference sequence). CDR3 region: CSASLPGTSLGETQYF. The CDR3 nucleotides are TGCAGTGCTAGCCTACCCGGGACTAGCCTAGGAGAGACCCAGTACTTC.

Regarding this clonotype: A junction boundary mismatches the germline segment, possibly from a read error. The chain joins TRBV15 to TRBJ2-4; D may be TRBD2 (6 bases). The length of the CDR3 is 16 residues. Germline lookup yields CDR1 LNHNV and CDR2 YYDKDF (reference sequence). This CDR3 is CATTRAASECRDIQYF. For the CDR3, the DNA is TGTGCCACCACCAGAGCGGCTAGCGAGTGTCGGGACATTCAGTACTTC.

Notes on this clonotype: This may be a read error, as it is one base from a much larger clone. The CDR3 coding sequence is TGTGCCACCAGTGAGAGAGACAAGTTTACGCAGTATTTT. This gives the protein CATSERDKFTQYF. The chain links TRBV24-1 to TRBJ2-3; D remains unclear. Germline V gene data show CDR1 as KGHDR and CDR2 as SFDVKD. The germline V and J ends were trimmed by 4 bases and 8 bases, with 12 bases remaining between them. The CDR3 has 13 residues.

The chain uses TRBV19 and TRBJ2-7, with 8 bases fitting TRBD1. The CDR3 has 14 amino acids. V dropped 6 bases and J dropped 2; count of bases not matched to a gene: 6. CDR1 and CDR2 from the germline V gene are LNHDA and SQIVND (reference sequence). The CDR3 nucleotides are TGTGCCAGTAGATTAAGGACAGGGACCTACGAGCAGTACTTC. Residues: CASRLRTGTYEQYF.

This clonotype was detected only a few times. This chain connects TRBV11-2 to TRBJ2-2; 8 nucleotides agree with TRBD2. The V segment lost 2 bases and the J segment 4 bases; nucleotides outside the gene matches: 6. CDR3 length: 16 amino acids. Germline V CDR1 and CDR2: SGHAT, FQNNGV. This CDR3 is CASSLSPLAGTGELFF. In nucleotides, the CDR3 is TGTGCCAGCAGCTTATCCCCTCTAGCGGGCACCGGGGAGCTGTTTTTT.

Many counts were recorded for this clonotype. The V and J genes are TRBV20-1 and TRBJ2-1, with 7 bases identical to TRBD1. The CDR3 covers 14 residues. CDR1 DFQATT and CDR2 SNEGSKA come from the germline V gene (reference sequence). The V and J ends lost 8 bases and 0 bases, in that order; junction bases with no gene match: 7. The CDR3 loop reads CSFSTGSSYNEQFF. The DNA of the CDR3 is TGCAGTTTCTCGACAGGGAGCTCCTACAATGAGCAGTTCTTC.

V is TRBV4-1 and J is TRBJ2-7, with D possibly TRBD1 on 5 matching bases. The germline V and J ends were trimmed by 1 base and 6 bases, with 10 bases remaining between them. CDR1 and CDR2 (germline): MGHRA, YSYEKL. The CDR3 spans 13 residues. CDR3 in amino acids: CASSQVDRREQYF. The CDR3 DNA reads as TGCGCCAGCAGCCAAGTCGACAGACGCGAGCAGTACTTC.

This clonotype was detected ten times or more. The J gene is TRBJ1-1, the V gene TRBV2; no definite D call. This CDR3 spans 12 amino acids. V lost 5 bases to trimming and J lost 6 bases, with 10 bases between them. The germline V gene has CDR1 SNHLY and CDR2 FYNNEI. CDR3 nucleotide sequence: TGTGCCAGCAGTCTATGGGGATCTGAAGCTTTCTTT. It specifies CASSLWGSEAFF. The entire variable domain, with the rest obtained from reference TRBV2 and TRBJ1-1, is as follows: EPEVTQTPSHQVTQMGQEVILRCVPISNHLYFYWYRQILGQKVEFLVSFYNNEISEKSEIFDDQFSVERPDGSNFTLKIRSTKLEDSAMYFCASSLWGSEAFFGQGTRLTVV.

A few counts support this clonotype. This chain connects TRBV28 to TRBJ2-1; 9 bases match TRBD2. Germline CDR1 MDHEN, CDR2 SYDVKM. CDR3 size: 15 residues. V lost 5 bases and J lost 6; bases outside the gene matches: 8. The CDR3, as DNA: TGTGCCAGCAGTCAAGCGGGAGGAGGGGTCAATGAGCAGTTCTTC. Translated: CASSQAGGGVNEQFF. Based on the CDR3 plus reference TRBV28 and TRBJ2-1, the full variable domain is DVKVTQSSRYLVKRTGEKVFLECVQDMDHENMFWYRQDPGLGLRLIYFSYDVKMKEKGDIPEGYSVSREKKERFSLILESASTNQTSMYLCASSQAGGGVNEQFFGPGTRLTVL.

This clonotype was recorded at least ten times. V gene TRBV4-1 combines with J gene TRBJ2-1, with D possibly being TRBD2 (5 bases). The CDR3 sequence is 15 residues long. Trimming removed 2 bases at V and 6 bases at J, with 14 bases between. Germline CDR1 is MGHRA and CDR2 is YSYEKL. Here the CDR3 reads CASSQWGVKGNEQFF. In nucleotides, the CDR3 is TGCGCCAGCAGCCAATGGGGAGTGAAGGGCAATGAGCAGTTCTTC.

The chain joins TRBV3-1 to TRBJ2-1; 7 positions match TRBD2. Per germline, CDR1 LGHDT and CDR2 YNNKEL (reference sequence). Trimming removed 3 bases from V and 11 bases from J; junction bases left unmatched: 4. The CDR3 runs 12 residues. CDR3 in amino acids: CASSQGAGKQFF. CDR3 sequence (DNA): TGTGCCAGCAGCCAGGGAGCGGGAAAGCAGTTCTTC.

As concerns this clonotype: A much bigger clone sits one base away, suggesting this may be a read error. The CDR3 bases are TGTGCCAGTTCAGCGGGTCCCAAAACTGAAGCTTTCTTT. It specifies CASSAGPKTEAFF. The chain has TRBV19 and TRBJ1-1; D not resolved. CDR3 length equals 13 residues. The V and J ends lost 8 bases and 5 bases respectively, with 15 bases between them. CDR1 and CDR2 (germline): LNHDA, SQIVND (reference sequence).

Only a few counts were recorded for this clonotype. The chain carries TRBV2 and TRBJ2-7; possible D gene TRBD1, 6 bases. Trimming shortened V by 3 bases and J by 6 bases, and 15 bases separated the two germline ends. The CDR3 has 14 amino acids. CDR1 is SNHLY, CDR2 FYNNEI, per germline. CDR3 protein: CASSEGAFVSEQYF. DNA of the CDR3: TGTGCCAGCAGTGAGGGGGCCTTTGTTAGCGAGCAGTACTTC.

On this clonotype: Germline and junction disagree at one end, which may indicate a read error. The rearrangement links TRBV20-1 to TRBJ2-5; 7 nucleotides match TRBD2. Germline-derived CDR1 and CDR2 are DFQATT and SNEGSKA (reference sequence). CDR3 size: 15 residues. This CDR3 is CSARVVAGVGETKYF. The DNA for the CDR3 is TGCAGTGCTAGGGTGGTGGCGGGAGTTGGAGAGACCAAGTACTTC.

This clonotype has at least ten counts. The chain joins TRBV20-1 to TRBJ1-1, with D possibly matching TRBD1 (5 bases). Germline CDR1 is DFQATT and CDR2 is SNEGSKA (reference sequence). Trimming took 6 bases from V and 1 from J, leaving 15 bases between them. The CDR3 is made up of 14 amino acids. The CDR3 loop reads CSARWRGANTEAFF. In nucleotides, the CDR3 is TGCAGTGCCCGGTGGAGGGGAGCGAACACTGAAGCTTTCTTT.

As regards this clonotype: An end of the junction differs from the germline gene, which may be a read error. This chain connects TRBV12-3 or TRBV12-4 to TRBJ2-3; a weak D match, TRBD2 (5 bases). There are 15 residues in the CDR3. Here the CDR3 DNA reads TGTGCCAGCAGTTTTCAAAGCGGTAGCACAGATAGGCAGTATTTT. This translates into CASSFQSGSTDRQYF.

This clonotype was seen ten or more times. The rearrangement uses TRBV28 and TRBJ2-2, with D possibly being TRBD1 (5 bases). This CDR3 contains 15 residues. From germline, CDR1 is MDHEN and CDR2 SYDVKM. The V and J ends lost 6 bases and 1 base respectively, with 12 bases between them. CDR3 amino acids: CASRSTALNTGELFF. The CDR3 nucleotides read TGTGCCAGCAGATCGACAGCCCTGAACACCGGGGAGCTGTTTTTT.